These T cell receptor beta chains were read from a single sample in a study of OX40 agonist ivuxolimab in advanced cancers. The method was immunoSEQ multiplex PCR; TCRdb's version includes in-frame clones alone and lacks a portion of them. The sample lists about 79,000 clones, around 90% occurring once. The sample was CD4+ or CD8+ T cells sorted from blood, taken in a trial of the OX40 agonist ivuxolimab. These TCRs come from an adult with an advanced solid tumor such as melanoma, head and neck, liver or kidney cancer. Each CDR3 is given with its conserved first and last residue. A D gene is named only where the DNA matches it firmly. Not all rows give a size; the values are once, few, many and, for expanded clones, a class.

size	D	V	J	CDR3	DNA
-	TRBD2	TRBV2	TRBJ2-1	CASSERLAASSYNEQFF	TGTGCCAGCAGTGAGCGACTAGCGGCGAGCTCCTACAATGAGCAGTTCTTC
-	-	TRBV9	TRBJ1-1	CASSVAGGAEAFF	TGTGCCAGCAGCGTAGCTGGGGGGGCTGAAGCTTTCTTT
-	-	TRBV2	TRBJ2-5	CASSVDYSQETQYF	TGTGCCAGCAGTGTGGATTACAGCCAAGAGACCCAGTACTTC
-	TRBD2	TRBV9	TRBJ2-3	CASSRTSGRAQKDTQYF	TGTGCCAGCAGCCGGACTAGCGGGAGGGCCCAGAAAGATACGCAGTATTTT
-	-	TRBV19	TRBJ2-1	CASSAKPSSMEGIDEQFF	TGTGCCAGTAGTGCGAAGCCGTCTAGCATGGAGGGTATCGATGAGCAGTTCTTC
-	TRBD2	TRBV6-1	TRBJ2-3	CAYDRGSGSRTQYF	TGTGCCTACGACCGGGGTAGCGGGAGTAGGACGCAGTATTTT
-	TRBD2	TRBV4-1	TRBJ2-2	CASSQDWRTSQYTGELFF	TGCGCCAGCAGCCAAGATTGGCGGACTAGCCAATACACCGGGGAGCTGTTTTTT
-	TRBD2	TRBV19	TRBJ2-5	CASRLADQETQYF	TGTGCCAGTAGACTAGCGGACCAAGAGACCCAGTACTTC
-	-	TRBV5-6	TRBJ2-5	CASSRPSPQETQYF	TGTGCCAGCAGCCGGCCCTCGCCGCAAGAGACCCAGTACTTC
once	TRBD2	TRBV4-2	TRBJ2-5	CASSKSGREETQYF	TGTGCCAGCAGCAAGAGCGGGAGAGAAGAGACCCAGTACTTC
-	TRBD1	TRBV25-1	TRBJ1-1	CASSGQGSGAFF	TGTGCCAGCAGTGGACAGGGATCGGGAGCTTTCTTT
-	-	TRBV18	TRBJ2-5	CASSPGIQETQYF	TGTGCCAGCTCACCAGGGATCCAAGAGACCCAGTACTTC
-	TRBD1	TRBV6-6	TRBJ1-1	CASIARTGGEAFF	TGTGCCAGCATCGCAAGGACAGGCGGTGAAGCTTTCTTT
-	TRBD2	TRBV5-6	TRBJ2-1	CASSIGLGNEQFF	TGTGCCAGCAGCATAGGACTAGGAAATGAGCAGTTCTTC
few	-	TRBV7-2	TRBJ2-3	CASSLWRSSTDTQYF	TGTGCCAGCAGCTTATGGCGTTCTAGCACAGATACGCAGTATTTT
-	TRBD1	TRBV5-1	TRBJ1-1	CASSLDPGQGTEAFF	TGCGCCAGCAGCTTGGACCCGGGACAGGGCACTGAAGCTTTCTTT
once	TRBD2	TRBV28	TRBJ2-2	CASKAGGPGTGELFF	TGTGCCAGCAAGGCGGGAGGGCCTGGCACCGGGGAGCTGTTTTTT
once	-	TRBV6-1	TRBJ2-7	CASVRDALYEQYF	TGTGCCAGCGTCCGGGACGCATTATACGAGCAGTACTTC
-	-	TRBV5-3	TRBJ1-2	CARSLIGYRAAGYGYTF	TGTGCCAGAAGCTTGATTGGGTATAGGGCCGCGGGGTATGGCTACACCTTC
-	TRBD1	TRBV10-3	TRBJ1-3	CAITEDREPGNTIYF	TGTGCCATCACCGAGGACAGGGAGCCTGGAAACACCATATATTTT
-	-	TRBV21-1	TRBJ1-2	CASSKAGGPYGYTF	TGTGCCAGCAGCAAAGCCGGGGGCCCTTATGGCTACACCTTC
-	-	TRBV28	TRBJ2-3	CASSETGTSTDTQYF	TGTGCCAGCAGCGAGACAGGGACTAGCACAGATACGCAGTATTTT
once	TRBD2	TRBV6-1	TRBJ2-1	CATTSGYYNEQFF	TGTGCCACAACTAGCGGGTATTACAATGAGCAGTTCTTC
-	TRBD1	TRBV6-1	TRBJ1-5	CASSGTGGNQPQHF	TGTGCCAGCAGTGGAACAGGGGGCAATCAGCCCCAGCATTTT
-	-	TRBV6-1	TRBJ1-5	CASSESGNQPQHF	TGTGCCAGCAGTGAGTCAGGGAATCAGCCCCAGCATTTT
-	-	TRBV19	TRBJ2-4	CASSIESLGMLAKNIQYF	TGTGCCAGTAGTATAGAGTCTCTCGGCATGCTAGCCAAAAACATTCAGTACTTC
few	-	TRBV2	TRBJ2-7	CASSGGRVLSYEQYF	TGTGCCAGCAGTGGGGGCAGGGTTCTATCCTACGAGCAGTACTTC
-	-	TRBV6-1	TRBJ1-2	CASSPRDYGYTF	TGTGCCAGCAGTCCCCGGGACTATGGCTACACCTTC
-	-	TRBV2	TRBJ2-3	CASSPGAFRGTDTQYF	TGTGCCAGCAGCCCCGGGGCTTTTCGGGGCACAGATACGCAGTATTTT
-	TRBD2	TRBV30	TRBJ2-1	CARASGRAVSYNEQFF	TGTGCCCGCGCTAGCGGGAGGGCCGTCTCCTACAATGAGCAGTTCTTC
-	TRBD1	TRBV14	TRBJ2-2	CASSKDRGRAGELFF	TGTGCCAGCAGCAAGGACAGGGGAAGGGCCGGGGAGCTGTTTTTT
-	-	TRBV5-1	TRBJ2-2	CASSLAYETLNTGELFF	TGCGCCAGCAGCTTGGCCTACGAGACCTTGAACACCGGGGAGCTGTTTTTT
-	-	TRBV7-9	TRBJ2-1	CASSPGQKQFF	TGTGCCAGCAGCCCAGGACAGAAGCAGTTCTTC
-	TRBD1	TRBV11-2	TRBJ2-7	CASSRTGVYEQYF	TGTGCCAGCAGCCGGACAGGAGTCTACGAGCAGTACTTC
once	-	TRBV7-9	TRBJ1-3	CASSLSGTTGNTIYF	TGTGCCAGCAGCTTATCGGGGACGACTGGAAACACCATATATTTT
-	TRBD1	TRBV6-5	TRBJ1-1	CASIDRAGTEAFF	TGTGCCAGCATAGACAGGGCCGGCACTGAAGCTTTCTTT
-	TRBD1	TRBV19	TRBJ2-7	CASSIWTGTAAYEQYF	TGTGCCAGTAGTATTTGGACCGGGACAGCAGCCTACGAGCAGTACTTC
few	TRBD1	TRBV2	TRBJ1-1	CASSLQGETEAFF	TGTGCCAGCAGTTTACAGGGGGAGACTGAAGCTTTCTTT
-	-	TRBV5-1	TRBJ1-2	CASSLQGYGYTF	TGCGCCAGCAGCTTACAGGGCTATGGCTACACCTTC
-	TRBD2	TRBV7-9	TRBJ2-3	CASSSQGGSSDTQYF	TGTGCCAGCAGCTCCCAGGGCGGGAGCTCAGATACGCAGTATTTT
-	-	TRBV25-1	TRBJ1-2	CASSDVGSGVAGWGYTF	TGTGCCAGCAGTGATGTAGGGTCGGGAGTGGCCGGATGGGGCTACACCTTC
-	-	TRBV11-3	TRBJ1-1	CASSLGPEAFF	TGTGCCAGCAGCCTAGGGCCTGAAGCTTTCTTT
-	-	TRBV19	TRBJ2-7	CASRPGTASSYEQYF	TGTGCCAGTAGGCCCGGGACCGCAAGCTCCTACGAGCAGTACTTC
-	TRBD2	TRBV5-1	TRBJ2-7	CASSQGGAGGLREQYF	TGCGCCAGCAGCCAAGGGGGAGCGGGAGGTTTGCGCGAGCAGTACTTC
-	-	TRBV19	TRBJ1-4	CASSNQGFENEKLFF	TGTGCCAGTAGTAATCAGGGGTTTGAGAATGAAAAACTGTTTTTT
-	-	TRBV21-1	TRBJ1-3	CASSARVHTIYF	TGTGCCAGCAGCGCCAGGGTGCACACCATATATTTT
-	-	TRBV27	TRBJ2-5	CASSLPSPDRETQYF	TGTGCCAGCAGTCTCCCGTCCCCAGATCGGGAGACCCAGTACTTC
-	-	TRBV5-5	TRBJ2-5	CASSLTTDQETQYF	TGTGCCAGCAGCCTGACGACCGATCAAGAGACCCAGTACTTC
once	-	TRBV5-1	TRBJ2-2	CASSLWRNTGELFF	TGCGCCAGCAGCTTGTGGAGGAACACCGGGGAGCTGTTTTTT
once	TRBD1	TRBV6-1	TRBJ1-2	CASRRSGGRDGYTF	TGTGCCAGCAGGCGCTCAGGGGGAAGGGATGGCTACACCTTC
few	-	TRBV29-1	TRBJ1-3	CSVDMTGGGNTIYF	TGCAGCGTTGATATGACCGGGGGCGGAAACACCATATATTTT
-	-	TRBV5-1	TRBJ2-2	CASSLDSTNTGELFF	TGCGCCAGCAGCTTGGATAGCACGAACACCGGGGAGCTGTTTTTT
-	TRBD1	TRBV18	TRBJ1-1	CASSEQGSSQRPAFF	TGTGCCAGCTCCGAACAGGGGTCCTCCCAACGGCCAGCTTTCTTT
-	-	TRBV15	TRBJ1-5	CATSRDRAGNQPQHF	TGTGCCACCAGCAGAGACAGGGCCGGCAATCAGCCCCAGCATTTT
-	TRBD1	TRBV6-6	TRBJ1-1	CASSRPGGYEAFF	TGTGCCAGCAGCCGCCCAGGGGGCTATGAAGCTTTCTTT
-	-	TRBV7-9	TRBJ2-6	CASSQGTGANVLTF	TGTGCCAGCAGCCAGGGCACTGGGGCCAACGTCCTGACTTTC
-	TRBD1	TRBV6-1	TRBJ2-1	CASSEVALDRDRNEQFF	TGTGCCAGCAGTGAAGTTGCCTTAGACAGGGATCGTAATGAGCAGTTCTTC
-	-	TRBV30	TRBJ2-5	CAWSVGGNVETQYF	TGTGCCTGGAGTGTTGGGGGGAACGTGGAGACCCAGTACTTC